A selection of T cell receptor beta chains follows, all from one sample in a study of blood T cell repertoires in COVID-19. Sequenced by immunoSEQ multiplex PCR; TCRdb stores in-frame clones only, minus some. The sample lists tens of thousands of clones, approximately 80% occurring once. The source material was peripheral blood. These receptors were collected from a man aged 25-45 years with COVID-19, enrolled during active disease. Both conserved end residues are part of each CDR3. A D gene is named only where the DNA matches it firmly. A row's size may be missing; if present it is once, few, many or a size class.

d_call,clone_size,j_call,v_call,cdr3_nt,cdr3_aa
TRBD1,few,TRBJ2-7,TRBV28,TGTGCCAGCAGTTTATCACAGGGGAGCGACGAGCAGTACTTC,CASSLSQGSDEQYF
TRBD1,few,TRBJ1-6,TRBV7-6,TGTGCCAGCAGCTTAGCGGGACAGGGCTCCTATAATTCACCCCTCCACTTT,CASSLAGQGSYNSPLHF
NA,NA,TRBJ2-7,TRBV2,TGTGCCAGCAGCCAGGGACATTACGAGCAGTACTTC,CASSQGHYEQYF
TRBD1,NA,TRBJ1-4,TRBV7-2,TGTGCCAGCAGCAAAAGGACAGGCTATGGCGAAAAACTGTTTTTT,CASSKRTGYGEKLFF
NA,NA,TRBJ1-1,TRBV30,TGTGCCTGGAGACAAAAAACTGAAGCTTTCTTT,CAWRQKTEAFF
TRBD1,few,TRBJ1-4,TRBV27,TGTGCCAGCACCGTAAGGGGGCGCGGGCCTAATGAAAAACTGTTTTTT,CASTVRGRGPNEKLFF
TRBD1,NA,TRBJ1-2,TRBV30,TGTGCCTGGCACAGGGGTCCCAGCGGCTACACCTTC,CAWHRGPSGYTF
NA,NA,TRBJ1-1,TRBV19,TGTGCCAGTAGTATAGAAGGTGGAGGGAACACTGAAGCTTTCTTT,CASSIEGGGNTEAFF
NA,NA,TRBJ1-5,TRBV29-1,TGCAGCGTTCTGACCGAGGGCCTTAGCAATCAGCCCCAGCATTTT,CSVLTEGLSNQPQHF
NA,NA,TRBJ1-4,TRBV5-1,TGCGCCAGCAGCTCACAGGGACCTAATGAAAAACTGTTTTTT,CASSSQGPNEKLFF
NA,NA,TRBJ2-1,TRBV4-2,TGTGCCAGCAGCCAAGATCCCACCTCGGGATATTGGTTCTTC,CASSQDPTSGYWFF
NA,few,TRBJ1-2,TRBV19,TGTGCCAGTAGTATTGGAGACGGGGAGAGCGGCTACACCTTC,CASSIGDGESGYTF